This entry lists 12 T cell receptor beta chains sequenced from one sample in a study of cytomegalovirus exposure and HLA in healthy donors (dated by TCRdb to 2015 to 2018). The library was generated by the immunoSEQ multiplex PCR assay. A mixture of 60 forward primers for TCR Vbeta segments and 13 reverse primers for TCR Jbeta segments was used in the multiplex PCR. The table comes from immuneACCESS by way of TCRdb, which keeps in-frame sequences with V and J called. Part of the clones is missing from these tables; in studies checked, under half for an unresolved V gene and the rest for unknown reasons. The sample data list 160,000 or so clones, and 75% to 90% of these were observed just once. Of the sample, approximately 2% is held by the ten largest clones. Specimen: PBMCs. The receptors were sampled from a woman aged 18-29 years in good health and CMV-seronegative.

This chain joins TRBV27 and TRBJ2-3; 8 nucleotides align to TRBD2. This CDR3 spans 15 amino acids. Germline-derived CDR1 and CDR2 are MNHEY and SMNVEV (reference sequence). Trimming took 5 bases from V and 4 from J; bases not matched to a gene: 8. This chain's CDR3 is CASSTPGLGADTQYF. CDR3 DNA: TGTGCCAGCAGTACACCGGGACTAGGGGCAGATACGCAGTATTTT.

This chain links TRBV5-1 with TRBJ2-6; no reliable D call. The CDR3 spans 18 residues. Trimming shortened V by 0 bases and J by 0 bases, and 13 bases separated the two germline ends. From germline, CDR1 is SGHRS and CDR2 YFSETQ. CDR3 DNA sequence: TGCGCCAGCAGCTTGGGGTACGGCGGTAGCTCTGGGGCCAACGTCCTGACTTTC. Translated: CASSLGYGGSSGANVLTF.

The V gene is TRBV10-3, the J gene TRBJ2-3; weak D call: TRBD1 (6 bases). Trimming removed 0 bases at V and 3 bases at J, with 13 bases between. The length of the CDR3 is 16 residues. Germline loops: CDR1 ENHRY, CDR2 SYGVKD. Here the CDR3 reads CAISESGAAGTDTQYF. The CDR3 nucleotides are TGTGCCATCAGTGAGTCGGGGGCCGCAGGGACAGATACGCAGTATTTT.

This chain connects TRBV29-1 to TRBJ1-1; TRBD1 is a possible D gene (6 bases). CDR1 is SQVTM and CDR2 is ANQGSEA in the germline V gene. Trimming cost V 4 bases and J 0 bases, with 12 bases left between them. The CDR3 covers 14 residues. This CDR3 is CSVARTVMNTEAFF. Written as DNA, the CDR3 is TGCAGCGTTGCGCGGACAGTGATGAACACTGAAGCTTTCTTT.

The CDR3 bases are TGCGCCAGCAGCTTGGCCGGTCGGAATTCACCCCTCCACTTT. This encodes CASSLAGRNSPLHF. The J gene is TRBJ1-6, the V gene TRBV5-1, with D unresolved. CDR1 is SGHRS and CDR2 is YFSETQ in the germline V gene. The CDR3 contains 14 residues. The germline V and J ends were trimmed by 0 bases and 7 bases, with 8 bases remaining between them. Variable domain in full (rest from reference TRBV5-1 and TRBJ1-6): KAGVTQTPRYLIKTRGQQVTLSCSPISGHRSVSWYQQTPGQGLQFLFEYFSETQRNKGNFPGRFSGRQFSNSRSEMNVSTLELGDSALYLCASSLAGRNSPLHFGNGTRLTVT.

The chain employs TRBV25-1 and TRBJ1-1, with 8 bases that match TRBD1. The CDR3 extends over 15 amino acids. Trimming removed 5 bases from V and 4 bases from J; junction bases left unmatched: 9. The germline V gene encodes CDR1 MGHDK and CDR2 SYGVNS. The CDR3 DNA reads TGTGCCAGCAGTCCCACGACAGGGGCGAGCACTGAAGCTTTCTTT. It encodes CASSPTTGASTEAFF.

The V call is TRBV6-8, the J call TRBJ1-2; TRBD1 matches at 7 bases. Trimming removed 2 bases from V and 0 bases from J; junction bases left unmatched: 9. The germline V gene has CDR1 MNHGY and CDR2 SAAAGT. The CDR3 is 17 amino acids. The CDR3 here is CASSYGAGQRANYGYTF. CDR3 nucleotide sequence: TGTGCCAGCAGTTACGGCGCGGGACAGAGAGCTAACTATGGCTACACCTTC.

The CDR3 DNA reads TGTGCCAGCAGCCGCGGACGGACAAATGAAAAACTGTTTTTT. Protein sequence: CASSRGRTNEKLFF. V gene TRBV28 combines with J gene TRBJ1-4, with a possible D match to TRBD1 (5 bases). V lost 6 bases and J lost 5, with 13 bases in between. The germline gives CDR1 MDHEN, CDR2 SYDVKM. CDR3 length: 14 amino acids. Full variable domain (rest looked up from reference TRBV28 and TRBJ1-4): DVKVTQSSRYLVKRTGEKVFLECVQDMDHENMFWYRQDPGLGLRLIYFSYDVKMKEKGDIPEGYSVSREKKERFSLILESASTNQTSMYLCASSRGRTNEKLFFGSGTQLSVL.

The CDR3 loop is CASSSGALGERPQHF. The CDR3 region has the DNA TGTGCCAGCAGTTCAGGGGCTCTGGGGGAACGGCCCCAGCATTTT. This chain uses TRBV7-9 with TRBJ1-5, with D possibly TRBD1 on 6 matching bases. The CDR3 covers 15 residues. Germline lookup yields CDR1 SEHNR and CDR2 FQNEAQ (reference sequence). V was clipped by 6 bases and J by 9 bases, with 21 bases between them.

The CDR3 reads CASRDLEGTGGAFF. The CDR3 bases are TGTGCCAGCAGGGACCTAGAAGGGACAGGGGGAGCTTTCTTT. This sequence joins TRBV28 and TRBJ1-1, with 11 bases that match TRBD1. Trimming cost V 6 bases and J 10 bases; bases outside gene matches: 10. Germline lookup yields CDR1 MDHEN and CDR2 SYDVKM. The CDR3 totals 14 residues.

This clone appeared a few times. V and J are TRBV2 and TRBJ1-1; TRBD1 might be the D (5 bases). The CDR3 length is 13 residues. Trimming cost V 7 bases and J 8 bases, with 17 bases left between them. Germline V gives CDR1 SNHLY, CDR2 FYNNEI. This CDR3 reads CASTKLRDYEAFF. CDR3 coding DNA: TGTGCCAGCACCAAACTCCGGGACTACGAAGCTTTCTTT.

V is TRBV28 and J is TRBJ2-7, with TRBD2 identical over 8 bases. Germline V gene data show CDR1 as MDHEN and CDR2 as SYDVKM. CDR3 length equals 16 residues. Unmatched junction bases numbered 9, after V lost 5 bases and J lost 0 bases. CDR3 sequence: CASSRAPGGRSYEQYF. CDR3 bases: TGTGCCAGCAGTCGCGCCCCGGGGGGGCGCTCCTACGAGCAGTACTTC. Variable domain in full (rest from reference TRBV28 and TRBJ2-7): DVKVTQSSRYLVKRTGEKVFLECVQDMDHENMFWYRQDPGLGLRLIYFSYDVKMKEKGDIPEGYSVSREKKERFSLILESASTNQTSMYLCASSRAPGGRSYEQYFGPGTRLTVT.